A selection of T cell receptor beta chains follows, all from one sample in a study of Tregs in tolerant kidney transplant recipients. Sequencing was performed with immunoSEQ multiplex PCR; in TCRdb, only in-frame clones are kept and a portion is missing. This table holds some 68,000 clones, 84% found once. Sequenced: CD4+ T cells from blood. The receptor set was obtained from a human donor in good health. CDR3s include the opening cysteine and the closing phenylalanine or tryptophan. D genes are given only for firm matches. Rows give clone size only sometimes, using once, few, many, or a class for an expanded clone.

D gene: TRBD2
clone size: NA
V gene: TRBV7-8
J gene: TRBJ2-5
CDR3 DNA: TGTGCCAGCAGCGGCCATAAGCGGGGGGCTGGTGGGACCCAGTACTTC
CDR3 protein: CASSGHKRGAGGTQYF

D gene: TRBD2
clone size: NA
V gene: TRBV6-1
J gene: TRBJ2-3
CDR3 DNA: TGTGCCACTCTAACTAGCGGGAGGAGCACAGATACGCAGTATTTT
CDR3 protein: CATLTSGRSTDTQYF

D gene: NA
clone size: NA
V gene: TRBV5-1
J gene: TRBJ1-1
CDR3 DNA: TGCGCCAGCAAATCGGGCGCAGACACTGAAGCTTTCTTT
CDR3 protein: CASKSGADTEAFF

D gene: NA
clone size: NA
V gene: TRBV29-1
J gene: TRBJ1-1
CDR3 DNA: TGCAGCGTTGAACCCAACACTGAAGCTTTCTTT
CDR3 protein: CSVEPNTEAFF

D gene: TRBD1
clone size: once
V gene: TRBV5-1
J gene: TRBJ1-3
CDR3 DNA: TGCGCCAGCAGCTCTGGGACAGCGCGTGGAAACACCATATATTTT
CDR3 protein: CASSSGTARGNTIYF

D gene: NA
clone size: NA
V gene: TRBV7-9
J gene: TRBJ1-2
CDR3 DNA: TGTGCCAGCAGCTTACCTGGGGGCTTGGGCTACACCTTC
CDR3 protein: CASSLPGGLGYTF

D gene: TRBD1
clone size: NA
V gene: TRBV5-6
J gene: TRBJ2-5
CDR3 DNA: TGTGCCAGCAGCTTGGCTCCGGACAGGGGTGGAGAGACCCAGTACTTC
CDR3 protein: CASSLAPDRGGETQYF

D gene: NA
clone size: NA
V gene: TRBV4-1
J gene: TRBJ1-5
CDR3 DNA: TGCGCCAGCAGCCAAGAGAGGGGACGCGGGCAGCCCCAGCATTTT
CDR3 protein: CASSQERGRGQPQHF

D gene: NA
clone size: once
V gene: TRBV7-9
J gene: TRBJ1-2
CDR3 DNA: TGTGCCAGCAGCTTAGGGGGCGGCTATGGCTACACCTTC
CDR3 protein: CASSLGGGYGYTF

D gene: NA
clone size: NA
V gene: TRBV5-6
J gene: TRBJ1-4
CDR3 DNA: TGTGCCAGCAGCTTGTTAAGGCGGGTGGAGGAAAAACTGTTTTTT
CDR3 protein: CASSLLRRVEEKLFF

D gene: NA
clone size: NA
V gene: TRBV25-1
J gene: TRBJ1-3
CDR3 DNA: TGTGCCAGCAGGAGTTGGGACGGCACCTCTAACACCATATATTTT
CDR3 protein: CASRSWDGTSNTIYF

D gene: TRBD1
clone size: NA
V gene: TRBV4-3
J gene: TRBJ1-6
CDR3 DNA: TGCGCCAGCAGCCCCACACAGGGGACTTCACCCCTCCACTTT
CDR3 protein: CASSPTQGTSPLHF

D gene: NA
clone size: NA
V gene: TRBV7-2
J gene: TRBJ2-7
CDR3 DNA: TGTGCCAGCAGTCATCGCCCCCATCAACTGAAGACCACCTACGAGCAGTACTTC
CDR3 protein: CASSHRPHQLKTTYEQYF

D gene: TRBD2
clone size: NA
V gene: TRBV13
J gene: TRBJ2-7
CDR3 DNA: TGTGCCAGCACCTCGGGGGGTCATGTTCAGTACTTC
CDR3 protein: CASTSGGHVQYF

D gene: TRBD2
clone size: once
V gene: TRBV29-1
J gene: TRBJ2-1
CDR3 DNA: TGCAGCGTGGAAGGGACTAGCAATGAGCAGTTCTTC
CDR3 protein: CSVEGTSNEQFF

D gene: TRBD1
clone size: NA
V gene: TRBV7-9
J gene: TRBJ1-2
CDR3 DNA: TGTGCCAGCAGCCTTAACAGGGGAATGTTCTTC
CDR3 protein: CASSLNRGMFF

D gene: NA
clone size: NA
V gene: TRBV4-1
J gene: TRBJ2-6
CDR3 DNA: TGCGCCAGCAGCCAAGTTGACATGGGATTCTCTGGGGCCAACGTCCTGACTTTC
CDR3 protein: CASSQVDMGFSGANVLTF

D gene: TRBD2
clone size: NA
V gene: TRBV27
J gene: TRBJ2-1
CDR3 DNA: TGTGCCAGCAGACTAGCGGGGGGCCAGGGAAATGAGCAGTTCTTC
CDR3 protein: CASRLAGGQGNEQFF

D gene: TRBD1
clone size: NA
V gene: TRBV7-9
J gene: TRBJ1-4
CDR3 DNA: TGTGCCAGCAGCTTAGCGACAGGGACACATGAAAAACTGTTTTTT
CDR3 protein: CASSLATGTHEKLFF

D gene: NA
clone size: NA
V gene: TRBV5-1
J gene: TRBJ2-1
CDR3 DNA: TGCGCCAGCACCGACCGGGCCGACGCAGGGGAGCAGTTCTTC
CDR3 protein: CASTDRADAGEQFF

D gene: NA
clone size: few
V gene: TRBV2
J gene: TRBJ1-1
CDR3 DNA: TGTGCCAGCAGTGACCCTCCGGGGGAGCTTGCTGAAGCTTTCTTT
CDR3 protein: CASSDPPGELAEAFF

D gene: NA
clone size: NA
V gene: TRBV7-3
J gene: TRBJ2-5
CDR3 DNA: TGTGCCAGCAGCTTAAGGAAAGGAGAGACCCAGTACTTC
CDR3 protein: CASSLRKGETQYF

D gene: NA
clone size: NA
V gene: TRBV27
J gene: TRBJ2-3
CDR3 DNA: TGTGCCAGCAGTTCCCGGGGGACGCAGTATTTT
CDR3 protein: CASSSRGTQYF

D gene: NA
clone size: NA
V gene: TRBV4-1
J gene: TRBJ1-5
CDR3 DNA: TGCGCCAGCAGCCAAGGCGGGTGGCGGGATAGCAATCAGCCCCAGCATTTT
CDR3 protein: CASSQGGWRDSNQPQHF

D gene: NA
clone size: NA
V gene: TRBV7-9
J gene: TRBJ2-7
CDR3 DNA: TGTGCCAGCAGCCCGATAAAGGGCCACGAGCAGTACTTC
CDR3 protein: CASSPIKGHEQYF

D gene: TRBD1
clone size: medium-sized
V gene: TRBV6-1
J gene: TRBJ2-2
CDR3 DNA: TGTGCCAGCAGTGTACAGGGGACCGGGGAGCTGTTTTTT
CDR3 protein: CASSVQGTGELFF

D gene: NA
clone size: NA
V gene: TRBV2
J gene: TRBJ2-5
CDR3 DNA: TGTGCCAGCAGTGAGGGTGGCAGGCTGCGAGAGACCCAGTACTTC
CDR3 protein: CASSEGGRLRETQYF